Below are 29 T cell receptor beta chains sequenced from a single sample in a study of blood T cell repertoires in COVID-19. Produced via immunoSEQ multiplex PCR; TCRdb's table is partial and in-frame only. The sample contains tens of thousands of clones, 65% to 80% of which appear only once. Sequencing was carried out using peripheral blood. The origin of the receptors is a man aged 60 to 69 with acute or convalescent COVID-19.

This chain uses TRBV19 with TRBJ2-3; 7 positions match TRBD2. V was pared by 9 bases and J by 2 bases, with 5 bases of the junction left unmatched. CDR1 is LNHDA and CDR2 is SQIVND in the germline V gene (reference sequence). This CDR3 has 13 residues. CDR3 bases: TGTGCCAGCCGGGACTACAACACAGATACGCAGTATTTT. This sequence encodes CASRDYNTDTQYF.

This clone showed up just a few times. V and J are TRBV19 and TRBJ2-1; D is perhaps TRBD1 (6 bases). CDR1 is LNHDA, CDR2 SQIVND, per germline (reference sequence). The V end lost 1 base, the J end lost 15 bases, and 13 bases lay between the germline ends. CDR3 length: 12 residues. The CDR3 sequence is CASSIGQGSRFF. Here the CDR3 DNA reads TGTGCCAGTAGTATAGGGCAGGGGAGTAGGTTCTTC.

This CDR3 reads CASSLGQPNSNQPQHF. In nucleotides, the CDR3 is TGTGCCAGTAGTCTTGGACAGCCAAATAGCAATCAGCCCCAGCATTTT. This rearrangement joins TRBV19 to TRBJ1-5; a possible D gene is TRBD1 (6 bases). From germline, CDR1 is LNHDA and CDR2 SQIVND (reference sequence). The V end was cut by 5 bases, the J end by 0 bases, with 14 bases between. The CDR3 covers 16 residues.

The rearrangement links TRBV7-9 to TRBJ1-2; D not resolved. Germline CDR1 reads SEHNR; CDR2 reads FQNEAQ (reference sequence). The CDR3 loop spans 12 amino acids. Trimming shortened V by 4 bases and J by 7 bases, and 10 bases separated the two germline ends. CDR3 region: CASSSPRGGYTF. CDR3 nucleotides: TGTGCCAGCAGCTCCCCCCGGGGTGGCTACACCTTC. The entire variable domain, with the rest obtained from reference TRBV7-9 and TRBJ1-2, is as follows: DTGVSQNPRHKITKRGQNVTFRCDPISEHNRLYWYRQTLGQGPEFLTYFQNEAQLEKSRLLSDRFSAERPKGSFSTLEIQRTEQGDSAMYLCASSSPRGGYTFGSGTRLTVV.

This rearrangement joins TRBV28 to TRBJ1-1; 7 bases line up with TRBD1. CDR3 length: 16 residues. CDR1 is MDHEN, CDR2 SYDVKM, per germline. Losses at the gene ends were 4 bases for V and 4 bases for J; bases not matched to a gene: 12. In DNA, the CDR3 is TGTGCCAGCAGTTCCCCAAGTGGGTCAGGGGGCACTGAAGCTTTCTTT. Translated, it gives CASSSPSGSGGTEAFF.

The chain carries TRBV28 and TRBJ2-7; TRBD2 is a possible D gene (6 bases). The CDR3 is 14 amino acids. V lost 4 bases to trimming and J lost 2 bases, with 12 bases between them. Germline-derived CDR1 and CDR2 are MDHEN and SYDVKM. The CDR3, as DNA: TGTGCCAGCAGTTGGAGGGACTCGGCCTACGAGCAGTACTTC. Amino acids: CASSWRDSAYEQYF.

The V gene is TRBV29-1, the J gene TRBJ2-7; 7 nucleotides line up with TRBD1. The CDR3 is 13 residues long. The germline V gene encodes CDR1 SQVTM and CDR2 ANQGSEA. Trimming took 5 bases from V and 0 from J; bases not matched to a gene: 4. The CDR3 DNA sequence: TGCAGCGTTCAACCAGGGGGCTCCTACGAGCAGTACTTC. It encodes CSVQPGGSYEQYF.

The V call is TRBV6-5, the J call TRBJ2-1; no clear D. Germline loops: CDR1 MNHEY, CDR2 SVGAGI. The germline V and J ends were trimmed by 2 bases and 0 bases, with 11 bases remaining between them. The length of the CDR3 is 16 residues. The CDR3 region is CASSYTAASSYNEQFF. The CDR3 nucleotides read TGTGCCAGCAGTTACACCGCGGCCAGCTCCTACAATGAGCAGTTCTTC.

The chain couples TRBV4-3 to TRBJ2-1; 8 bases align to TRBD2. Losses at the gene ends were 0 bases for V and 4 bases for J; bases not matched to a gene: 11. The germline V gene encodes CDR1 LGHNA and CDR2 YSLEER. CDR3 length: 18 amino acids. CDR3 region: CASSQEVVRGGRYNEQFF. The CDR3 DNA follows: TGCGCCAGCAGCCAAGAGGTCGTTCGGGGGGGAAGATACAATGAGCAGTTCTTC.

The chain carries TRBV28 and TRBJ2-5; 14 nucleotides match TRBD2. The junction had 12 bases not matched to a gene; V was cut back by 7 bases and J by 5 bases. The V gene's germline CDR1 is MDHEN and CDR2 SYDVKM. The CDR3 has 17 residues. CDR3 amino acids: CASTELGLAGGGETQYF. The CDR3, as DNA: TGTGCCAGCACCGAGCTAGGACTAGCGGGAGGTGGGGAGACCCAGTACTTC.

J is TRBJ2-2 and V is TRBV29-1; TRBD1 agrees at 10 bases. After removal of 1 base from V and 7 bases from J, the junction contained 6 bases not matched to a gene. The germline CDR1 and CDR2 sequences are SQVTM and ANQGSEA. The CDR3 loop spans 15 amino acids. In DNA, the CDR3 is TGCAGCGTTGAAGGACAGGGGGCGCGTGGCGGGGAGCTGTTTTTT. Its translation: CSVEGQGARGGELFF.

This chain connects TRBV11-2 to TRBJ1-3, with D unclear. Trimming took 0 bases from V and 2 from J, leaving 11 bases between them. The CDR3 is made up of 16 amino acids. Per the germline V gene, CDR1 is SGHAT and CDR2 is FQNNGV. DNA of the CDR3: TGTGCCAGCAGCTTAGATCGGGTGGAAACTGGAAACACCATATATTTT. This translates into CASSLDRVETGNTIYF.

The chain joins TRBV6-1 to TRBJ1-6; 10 nucleotides line up with TRBD1. The CDR3 has 16 amino acids. J gave up 7 bases and V 0 bases, and 3 bases lay outside the gene matches. CDR1 and CDR2 from the germline V gene are MNHNS and SASEGT. In DNA, the CDR3 is TGTGCCAGCAGTGAAGCGAGGGGACAGGGGAATTCACCCCTCCACTTT. This sequence encodes CASSEARGQGNSPLHF.

This clone was counted once. The V gene is TRBV28, the J gene TRBJ1-1; D may be TRBD1 (5 bases). The V end was cut by 8 bases, the J end by 5 bases, with 18 bases between. Germline V gives CDR1 MDHEN, CDR2 SYDVKM. This CDR3 region has 14 residues. The DNA for the CDR3 is TGTGCCAGCGTGAGGTGGGGCCCGTCGACTGAAGCTTTCTTT. The encoded protein is CASVRWGPSTEAFF.

The V call is TRBV7-2, the J call TRBJ2-5, with a weak D call TRBD1 (5 bases). The CDR3 runs to 14 residues. CDR1 is SGHTA and CDR2 is FQGNSA in the germline V gene. V shed 3 bases and J shed 2 bases, with 10 bases lying between them. The CDR3 DNA follows: TGTGCCAGCAGCTTTAATAAGGGGCAAGAGACCCAGTACTTC. Translating it yields CASSFNKGQETQYF.

This clone was detected once. J is TRBJ1-5 and V is TRBV2; D perhaps matches TRBD1 (5 bases). V was trimmed by 5 bases and J by 3 bases, leaving 11 bases between them. There are 14 residues in the CDR3. Looked up from germline, CDR1 is SNHLY and CDR2 is FYNNEI. The CDR3 nucleotides are TGTGCCAGCAGTACTTACAGGCTCAATCAGCCCCAGCATTTT. Translation gives CASSTYRLNQPQHF.

The chain links TRBV4-3 to TRBJ2-7, with a tentative D call TRBD2 (6 bases). This CDR3 has 14 residues. V was pared by 1 base and J by 3 bases, with 10 bases between. Germline V gives CDR1 LGHNA, CDR2 YSLEER. The chain's CDR3 is CASSQAGEGYEQYF. In DNA, the CDR3 is TGCGCCAGCAGCCAAGCGGGGGAAGGCTACGAGCAGTACTTC.

The sample holds one count of this clone. This sequence joins TRBV2 and TRBJ2-7; D is undetermined. Trimming left V 1 base short and J 0 bases short, with 7 bases between. This CDR3 contains 14 residues. CDR1 SNHLY and CDR2 FYNNEI come from the germline V gene. The CDR3 loop reads CASSEGRSSYEQYF. The CDR3 nucleotides are TGTGCCAGCAGTGAAGGCCGGAGCTCCTACGAGCAGTACTTC. The whole variable domain, filled in from reference TRBV2 and TRBJ2-7, reads EPEVTQTPSHQVTQMGQEVILRCVPISNHLYFYWYRQILGQKVEFLVSFYNNEISEKSEIFDDQFSVERPDGSNFTLKIRSTKLEDSAMYFCASSEGRSSYEQYFGPGTRLTVT.

The CDR3 reads CASSLRQDGYGYTF. The DNA of the CDR3 is TGCGCCAGCAGCCTCCGACAGGATGGCTATGGCTACACCTTC. This chain joins TRBV5-1 and TRBJ1-2, with D possibly matching TRBD1 (6 bases). The V end was cut by 4 bases, the J end by 4 bases, with 14 bases between. The CDR3 runs to 14 residues. Germline V gene sequence: CDR1 SGHRS, CDR2 YFSETQ. Together with reference TRBV5-1 and TRBJ1-2, the CDR3 gives the full variable domain: KAGVTQTPRYLIKTRGQQVTLSCSPISGHRSVSWYQQTPGQGLQFLFEYFSETQRNKGNFPGRFSGRQFSNSRSEMNVSTLELGDSALYLCASSLRQDGYGYTFGSGTRLTVV.

This chain joins TRBV27 and TRBJ2-7, with 15 bases matching TRBD2. This CDR3 contains 15 residues. Trimming at V came to 4 bases and at J to 7 bases, leaving 5 bases not matched to a gene. Looked up from germline, CDR1 is MNHEY and CDR2 is SMNVEV (reference sequence). CDR3 sequence reads: CASSWTSGRAGEQYF. CDR3 DNA sequence: TGTGCCAGCAGTTGGACTAGCGGGAGGGCGGGGGAGCAGTACTTC.

This clone was picked up a small number of times. V usage is TRBV28 and J usage is TRBJ2-1; the D gene is possibly TRBD2 (5 bases). This CDR3 region has 15 residues. Germline values: CDR1 MDHEN, CDR2 SYDVKM. The V end was cut by 7 bases, the J end by 2 bases, with 15 bases between. CDR3 amino acids: CASKKAETTYNEQFF. For the CDR3, the DNA is TGTGCCAGCAAAAAAGCGGAAACCACCTACAATGAGCAGTTCTTC. Supplemented by reference TRBV28 and TRBJ2-1, the full variable domain reads DVKVTQSSRYLVKRTGEKVFLECVQDMDHENMFWYRQDPGLGLRLIYFSYDVKMKEKGDIPEGYSVSREKKERFSLILESASTNQTSMYLCASKKAETTYNEQFFGPGTRLTVL.

The rearrangement links TRBV5-6 to TRBJ1-1, with a weak D call TRBD1 (6 bases). CDR3 length: 14 residues. Germline loops: CDR1 SGHDT, CDR2 YYEEEE. The V end was cut by 4 bases, the J end by 6 bases, with 16 bases between. The CDR3 DNA reads TGTGCCAGCAGCCTGGGGGGCCCCAGCGCTGAAGCTTTCTTT. Its translation: CASSLGGPSAEAFF. The variable domain in full, with the rest retrieved from reference TRBV5-6 and TRBJ1-1, is DAGVTQSPTHLIKTRGQQVTLRCSPKSGHDTVSWYQQALGQGPQFIFQYYEEEERQRGNFPDRFSGHQFPNYSSELNVNALLLGDSALYLCASSLGGPSAEAFFGQGTRLTVV.

This clone has a handful of counts. This chain uses TRBV27 with TRBJ1-3; D uncertain. Trimming cost V 6 bases and J 2 bases, with 14 bases left between them. The CDR3 is 15 residues long. Germline V gene data show CDR1 as MNHEY and CDR2 as SMNVEV (reference sequence). CDR3 DNA sequence: TGTGCCAGCAGCGTAGAGTGGGGAGCTGGAAACACCATATATTTT. Translated: CASSVEWGAGNTIYF.

This clone appeared a few times. In nucleotides, the CDR3 is TGTGCCAGCAGCCAAGATGAGCGTACACCCCTCCACTTT. This gives the protein CASSQDERTPLHF. This rearrangement joins TRBV4-2 to TRBJ1-6; unclear D gene. Germline CDR1 reads LGHNA; CDR2 reads YNFKEQ. Between the trimmed V and J ends, which lost 0 bases and 11 bases, there was a span of 8 bases. The CDR3 runs 13 residues.

In DNA form, the CDR3 reads TGTGCCAGCTCACCCGTGGGGAGGGACATTCAGTACTTC. Translated, it gives CASSPVGRDIQYF. The chain carries TRBV18 and TRBJ2-4, with 7 bases fitting TRBD2. Losses at the gene ends were 3 bases for V and 8 bases for J; bases not matched to a gene: 4. The CDR3 has 13 residues. Germline-derived CDR1 and CDR2 are KGHSH and LQKENI.

The chain couples TRBV2 to TRBJ2-3, with 7 bases fitting TRBD2. The J segment lost 0 bases and the V segment lost 1 base, leaving 10 bases of the junction unmatched. Germline lookup yields CDR1 SNHLY and CDR2 FYNNEI. The CDR3 loop spans 18 amino acids. This CDR3 reads CASSEVGKGAGSTDTQYF. The CDR3, as DNA: TGTGCCAGCAGTGAAGTGGGAAAGGGAGCGGGGAGCACAGATACGCAGTATTTT.

This clone has at least ten counts. This sequence joins TRBV28 and TRBJ1-5, with a weak D call TRBD1 (5 bases). Trimming took 3 bases from V and 1 from J, leaving 10 bases between them. Germline CDR1 MDHEN, CDR2 SYDVKM. The CDR3 runs to 15 residues. The CDR3 reads CASSFGGGSNQPQHF. As DNA, the CDR3 is TGTGCCAGCAGTTTTGGGGGAGGGAGCAATCAGCCCCAGCATTTT. The full variable domain, rest sourced from reference TRBV28 and TRBJ1-5, is DVKVTQSSRYLVKRTGEKVFLECVQDMDHENMFWYRQDPGLGLRLIYFSYDVKMKEKGDIPEGYSVSREKKERFSLILESASTNQTSMYLCASSFGGGSNQPQHFGDGTRLSIL.

This clone was observed a few times. The chain combines TRBV7-3 with TRBJ2-3; D perhaps matches TRBD2 (6 bases). V was cut by 3 bases and J by 3 bases, with 10 bases left in between. The CDR3 is 14 amino acids. Germline CDR1 and CDR2: SGHTA and FQGTGA. CDR3 amino acids: CASSFGGRTDTQYF. The CDR3 nucleotides are TGTGCCAGCAGCTTCGGAGGGAGGACAGATACGCAGTATTTT.

In this sample, this clone turned up a few times. The chain links TRBV28 to TRBJ1-2, with unresolved D. The CDR3 length is 14 residues. V was shortened by 4 bases and J by 4 bases, with 13 bases between the two germline ends. CDR1 MDHEN and CDR2 SYDVKM come from the germline V gene. Here the CDR3 DNA reads TGTGCCAGCAGTTCCCCTGGGCAGTCCTATGGCTACACCTTC. Amino acids: CASSSPGQSYGYTF.